The clone carrying this T cell receptor (beta chain) was counted only a few times. Its specificity is not known. The sample is drawn from a study of human T cells and chemical hapten exposure. Study as a whole: There were per-sample TCR yield variations, arising mainly from small pooled library volume differences.

The study's library attached unique molecular identifiers to single cDNA molecules. Authors' processing steps: The number of TCRs in each sample had a median of approximately 96,000 and spanned 23,224 to 690,600. One entry per CDR3 protein results from TCRdb running MiXCR on the 5' RACE reads. TCRdb's processing, not the authors' own work, is the source of the V and J calls. Among tens of thousands of distinct CDR3 sequences listed, 7.7% were seen once. Germline values: CDR1 MNHEY, CDR2 SVGEGT. The V gene end was trimmed by 5 bases and the J gene end by 0 bases; junction bases not matched to a gene: 11. This CDR3 has 19 residues. Whole blood, unfractionated, served as the material for total RNA extraction. Study outcomes and limitations: Sensitization with DPC brought no change to TCRs above 1 in 1000 in frequency.

The chain recombines TRBV6-2 or TRBV6-3 with TRBJ2-6; 9 nucleotides match TRBD2. The origin of this receptor is a male donor in good health. The CDR3 coding sequence is TGTGCCAGCAGTCGACTTCTTCTAGCGGGAACCTCTGGGGCCAACGTCCTGACTTTC. Translating gives CASSRLLLAGTSGANVLTF.